This T cell receptor (beta chain) stems from a study of cytomegalovirus exposure and HLA in healthy donors. The overall study: About 180 million T cells yielded some 100 million unique TCR beta sequences, as an earlier analysis found.

This PCR relied on a set of 60 Vbeta primers and 13 Jbeta primers. Original handling: Later reanalysis found roughly 80 million unique TCR beta chains, about 11 million of them shared. TCRdb keeps only in-frame clones here, not all; method: immunoSEQ multiplex PCR. V, J and clone size derive from that table, while D and trimming were established from the DNA sequence. The sample lists 110,000 to 150,000 clones, around 10% occurring once. Details on this clone: The antigen is not known.

Between the trimmed V and J ends, which lost 0 bases and 0 bases, there was a span of 17 bases. The CDR3 runs 18 residues. The germline V gene has CDR1 SGHNT and CDR2 YYREEE (reference sequence). Regarding the study as a whole: In a later analysis, CMV-associated beta chains were mostly HLA-associated, it appeared.

The V gene is TRBV5-4, the J gene TRBJ2-3, with D possibly being TRBD1 (5 bases). The specimen was PBMCs. This sequence originates from a male donor in good health and CMV-seronegative. This CDR3 is CASSLEGWRPPSTDTQYF. Written as DNA, the CDR3 is TGTGCCAGCAGCTTGGAGGGGTGGCGGCCCCCTAGCACAGATACGCAGTATTTT.